This T cell receptor beta chain was captured in a study of beta chain features in type 1 diabetes. Findings and caveats of the study: The naive, central memory and Treg TCRB repertoires showed an apparent similarity that was greater among patients than among healthy donors. Moderate yet significant TCRB CDR3 shortening was seen in Type 1 diabetes patients in all four CD4+ subsets.

V lost 6 bases and J lost 4; bases outside the gene matches: 9. Germline V lookup: CDR1 MNHEY, CDR2 SVGAGI. There are 15 residues in the CDR3. This clone has just a few counts. The target antigen is unknown. By way of CD45RO/CCR7/CD25/CD127/CD95/CD27, the CD4+ regulatory, stem cell-like memory, central memory and naive cells were sorted. The study reverse transcribed the entire isolated RNA, so it sequenced expressed TCRB transcripts. TCRdb's table, derived via immunoSEQ multiplex PCR, lists solely in-frame clones and lacks some. This table holds about 160,000 clones, 7% to 9% found once. Sequenced sample: central memory CD4+ T cells from blood. The TCR was taken from a man younger than 30 with type 1 diabetes. The chain employs TRBV6-5 and TRBJ2-3, with 8 bases aligning to TRBD2. Here the CDR3 DNA reads TGTGCCAGCAGACCGGGACTAGAGGGGGCAGATACGCAGTATTTT. Amino acid sequence: CASRPGLEGADTQYF.